This T cell receptor (beta chain) was documented in a study of blood T cell repertoires in COVID-19. Background on the study: There were acute and convalescent COVID-19 samples, and they came from the United States, Italy and Spain. Sample material is recorded as cDNA or gDNA derived from T cells, B-cell-depleted T cells, or PBMCs.

Per the germline V gene, CDR1 is MNHNS and CDR2 is SASEGT. Losses at the gene ends were 4 bases for V and 5 bases for J; bases not matched to a gene: 9. The length of the CDR3 is 16 residues. Authors' data handling: Amplification of reference gene primers provided the estimated nucleated cell counts. Assay: immunoSEQ multiplex PCR; the TCRdb copy retains only in-frame clones and omits some. The V and J calls and the clone size are those of that table, but D and trimming were determined from the DNA. This table has 50,000 to 85,000 clones, approximately 82% appearing once. The rearrangement uses TRBV6-1 and TRBJ2-5, with 11 bases that match TRBD2. Sequencing input: peripheral blood. The sequence was collected from a man aged 55 to 70 with acute or convalescent COVID-19. Here the CDR3 reads CASSALAGGRDETQYF. The CDR3 DNA reads as TGTGCCAGCAGTGCCCTAGCGGGGGGTAGGGACGAGACCCAGTACTTC.